This entry features one T cell receptor (beta chain) sequence. Its target is unknown. Treatment defined: 15 to 20 received Ad26.COV2.S at low or high dose, single or two shots; about 5 received placebo; per-sample allocation not given. Day 63 following the first vaccine or placebo injection was when the samples were taken. The sample is drawn from a study of Ad26.COV2.S vaccination and SARS-CoV-2 variants. Overall study context: Ad26.COV2.S given intramuscularly, once or twice 56 days apart.

The table came from immunoSEQ multiplex PCR; TCRdb's copy has only in-frame clones and leaves some out. The table includes approximately 480,000 clones, around nine tenths detected once. Germline CDR1 and CDR2: LGHNA and YNFKEQ. This CDR3 is 19 amino acids long. The V and J ends lost 2 bases and 5 bases respectively, with 24 bases between them. General study results and limits: Responses of T cells in total may have been underestimated by the TCR breadth and depth analyses. Ad26.COV2.S recipients had broader spike-specific TCRs (P = 0.0014). Vaccine and placebo groups showed comparable non-spike TCR breadth.

The sequence came from a person aged 18-60 years who received the Ad26.COV2.S COVID-19 vaccine or a placebo. The starting material was peripheral blood, obtained in a trial of Ad26.COV2.S vaccine versus placebo. This chain connects TRBV4-2 to TRBJ2-2; perhaps D is TRBD1 or TRBD2 (5 bases each). Here the CDR3 reads CASSQRGSGASFNTGELFF. For the CDR3, the DNA is TGTGCCAGCAGCCAAAGGGGATCCGGGGCTAGTTTTAATACCGGGGAGCTGTTTTTT.